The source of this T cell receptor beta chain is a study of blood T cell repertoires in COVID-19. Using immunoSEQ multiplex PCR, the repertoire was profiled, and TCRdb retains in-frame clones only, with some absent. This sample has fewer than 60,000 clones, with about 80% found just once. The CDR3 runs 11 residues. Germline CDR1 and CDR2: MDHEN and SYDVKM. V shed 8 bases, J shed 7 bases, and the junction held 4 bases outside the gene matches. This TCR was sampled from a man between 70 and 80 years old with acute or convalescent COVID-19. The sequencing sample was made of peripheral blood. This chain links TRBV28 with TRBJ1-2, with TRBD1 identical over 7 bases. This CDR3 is CASRQGIGYTF. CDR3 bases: TGTGCCAGCCGACAGGGCATTGGCTACACCTTC.